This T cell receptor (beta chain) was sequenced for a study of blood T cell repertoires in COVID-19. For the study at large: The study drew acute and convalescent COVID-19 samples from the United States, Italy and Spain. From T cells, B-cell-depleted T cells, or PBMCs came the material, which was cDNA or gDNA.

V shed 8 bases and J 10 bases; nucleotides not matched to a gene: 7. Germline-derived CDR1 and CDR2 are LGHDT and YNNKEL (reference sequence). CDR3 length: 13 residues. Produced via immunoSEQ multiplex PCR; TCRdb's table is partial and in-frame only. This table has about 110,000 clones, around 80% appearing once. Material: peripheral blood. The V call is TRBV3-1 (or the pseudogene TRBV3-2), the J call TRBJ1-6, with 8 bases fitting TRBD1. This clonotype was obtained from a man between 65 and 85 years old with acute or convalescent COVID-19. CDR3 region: CASGQGVGSPLHF. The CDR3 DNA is TGTGCCAGCGGACAGGGTGTTGGCTCACCCCTCCACTTT.